This T cell receptor beta chain was found in a study of T cell repertoires in cytomegalovirus infection (dated by TCRdb to between 2017 and 2020). Study-level background: Alongside well-studied HLA-B-restricted epitopes, the peptide stimulations were aimed at recently identified HLA-C-restricted CMV epitopes, whose presentation resists viral immunomodulation. Donor HLA type was relevant to the analysis, because carriage of CMV infection together with the matching HLA type was indicated by public TCR beta signatures.

Instrument on record: Illumina HiSeq 1500. The public reads were reanalyzed by TCRdb: fastp trimming at Q25, MiXCR alignment, in-frame beta chains only. Duplicate CDR3 protein sequences are folded into a single record with the most common DNA and genes. Here the sample has approximately 990,000 distinct CDR3 sequences; 25% to 40% occur a single time. The ten largest clonotypes hold about an eighth of the sample. To note about this clonotype: The target of this receptor is not known. There are no base qualities to consult, and no much larger clone falls within one base.

The treatment or condition label on this specimen signifies: in vitro stimulation with specific CMV peptide epitopes to enrich CMV-specific T cells. Study-level results and caveats: The ex vivo response was dominated by HLA-C-restricted CMV-specific TCR beta clonotypes, and the single most frequent clonotype in two of eight donors was supplied by these HLA-C-restricted clonotypes. In both this cohort and an independent roughly 350-donor cohort, the cumulative frequency of public TCR beta family members distinguished carriers of CMV infection plus the relevant HLA type.

The starting material was cultured CD8+ T cells from PBMCs, obtained from culture after CMV antigen stimulation. This TCR was sampled from a human donor in good health (CMV status not recorded). Some clones in this sample may be carry-over from other donors' samples.

The DNA is TGTGCCAGCAGCCCGCCCCGTGGGGAAGCTTTCTTT. It codes for CASSPPRGEAFF. The sequence is built from TRBV6-1 and TRBJ1-1; too little of a D gene remains to name it. At the junction V is shortened by 6 bases and J by 8 bases, with 13 bases in between. Per the germline V gene, MNHNS is the CDR1 and SASEGT is the CDR2. The CDR3 covers 12 residues, taking in both the cysteine and the phenylalanine. Only the CDR3 part of the read is kept: 36 bases, read in frame from the first base.